This T cell receptor (beta chain) was recovered during a study of PD-1 blockade in mismatch repair-deficient tumors. This CDR3 comprises 19 residues. Germline trimming cut 4 bases from V and 1 base from J; bases unmatched to any gene: 13. Germline CDR1 is SGHNT and CDR2 is YYREEE (reference sequence). Profiled with immunoSEQ multiplex PCR; TCRdb holds only in-frame clones, not every one. The data contain approximately 100,000 clones, 82% of them singletons. This clone was seen more than once but under ten times. The source material was peripheral blood, sampled approximately 35 weeks after starting pembrolizumab. The genes are TRBV5-4 and TRBJ2-6, with 8 bases matching TRBD2. The sequence was collected from an adult with mismatch repair-deficient cancer. This chain's CDR3 is CASSTARASGYSGANVLTF. The DNA for the CDR3 is TGTGCCAGCAGCACGGCCCGGGCTAGCGGGTATTCTGGGGCCAACGTCCTGACTTTC. Together with reference TRBV5-4 and TRBJ2-6, the CDR3 gives the full variable domain: ETGVTQSPTHLIKTRGQQVTLRCSSQSGHNTVSWYQQALGQGPQFIFQYYREEENGRGNFPPRFSGLQFPNYSSELNVNALELDDSALYLCASSTARASGYSGANVLTFGAGSRLTVL.